The 5 T cell receptor beta chains below all came from one sample that was sequenced in a study of glioma-infiltrating T cells. The iRepertoire nested amplicon-rescue multiplex PCR amplified TCR alpha and beta CDR3s from RNA. TCRdb called the multiplex PCR reads again in MiXCR, with one record for every CDR3 protein. The table has more than 100,000 distinct CDR3 sequences, under 30% seen once; the top ten hold 35% to 55%. The sample taken for sequencing was glioma tissue, nonneoplastic brain tissue, or PBMCs (not recorded which). All receptors come from a human donor with low-grade glioma or glioblastoma, undergoing nonglioma brain surgery, or in good health (not recorded which).

CDR3 sequence reads: CSVEVTSGVEQFF. In nucleotides, the CDR3 is TGCAGCGTTGAGGTGACTAGCGGGGTTGAACAGTTCTTC. This rearrangement joins TRBV29-1 to TRBJ2-1; 11 nucleotides agree with TRBD2. J lost 13 bases, V lost 3 bases, and 8 bases had no gene match. Germline V gene data show CDR1 as SQVTM and CDR2 as ANQGSEA. The CDR3 loop spans 13 amino acids.

The chain is built from TRBV3-1 and TRBJ1-6; D is possibly TRBD1 (5 bases). The germline CDR1 and CDR2 sequences are LGHDT and YNNKEL (reference sequence). V lost 1 base and J 9 bases, leaving 19 bases between the germline ends. The CDR3 extends over 17 amino acids. CDR3 protein: CASSQGEGGENSSPLHF. The CDR3, as DNA: TGTGCCAGCAGCCAAGGCGAGGGAGGGGAAAATAGTTCACCCCTCCACTTT. Looking up the rest from reference TRBV3-1 and TRBJ1-6 gives the full variable domain: DTAVSQTPKYLVTQMGNDKSIKCEQNLGHDTMYWYKQDSKKFLKIMFSYNNKELIINETVPNRFSPKSPDKAHLNLHINSLELGDSAVYFCASSQGEGGENSSPLHFGNGTRLTVT.

On this clonotype: The junction shows a germline mismatch at one end, possibly a read error. The J gene is TRBJ1-1, the V gene TRBV28; D may be TRBD1 (5 bases). The CDR3 consists of 11 residues. Germline V gene lookup returns CDR1 MDHEN and CDR2 SYDVKM. CDR3 DNA sequence: TGTGCCTCTTTTGGGGGGACTGAAGCTTTGTTC. It yields the protein CASFGGTEALF.

This clonotype was seen at least ten times. The chain uses TRBV6-1 and TRBJ2-1; maybe TRBD2 (5 bases). The germline V and J ends were trimmed by 7 bases and 5 bases, with 15 bases remaining between them. The CDR3 length is 14 residues. CDR1 MNHNS and CDR2 SASEGT come from the germline V gene. Here the CDR3 DNA reads TGTGCCAGCACCGAGCGGCAGTTACACAATGAGCAGTTCTTC. Its translation is CASTERQLHNEQFF.

This chain uses TRBV27 with TRBJ2-6; tentatively, D is TRBD1 (5 bases). There are 16 residues in the CDR3. V was trimmed by 2 bases and J by 14 bases, leaving 22 bases between them. From germline, CDR1 is MNHEY and CDR2 SMNVEV (reference sequence). This chain's CDR3 is CASSLLTIAGANILTF. The CDR3 nucleotides read TGTGCCAGCAGTTTACTCACCATAGCTGGGGCCAATATCCTGACTTTC.